The rows below give T cell receptor beta chains drawn from one sample of a study of cytomegalovirus exposure and HLA in healthy donors. The repertoire was sequenced with immunoSEQ multiplex PCR; TCRdb's copy has only in-frame clones and lacks some. The repertoire holds approximately 77,000 clones, roughly 78% seen once, with approximately 4.4% in the top ten. The specimen sequenced was PBMCs. Receptor source: a man aged 35-49 years in good health and CMV-seronegative. Both conserved end residues are part of each CDR3.

v_call: TRBV12-5; cdr3_aa: CASGFGSMGRQETQYF
v_call: TRBV5-5; cdr3_aa: CASSGESRTEAFF
v_call: TRBV4-3; cdr3_aa: CASSQDLSGRNEKLFF
v_call: TRBV29-1; cdr3_aa: CSVGAPVAGASYEQYF
v_call: TRBV28; cdr3_aa: CASSTLGDRGQTFF
v_call: TRBV15; cdr3_aa: CATSRALVGGGEQFF
v_call: TRBV7-8; cdr3_aa: CASSPDSSNQPQHF
v_call: TRBV29-1; cdr3_aa: CSGLTGVNEQFF
v_call: TRBV7-2; cdr3_aa: CASSLGQGLEQYF
v_call: TRBV19; cdr3_aa: CASRLVAGVGEQYF
v_call: TRBV4-1; cdr3_aa: CASSLLWTSGAETQYF
v_call: TRBV15; cdr3_aa: CATSRGAGYNQPQHF
v_call: TRBV27; cdr3_aa: CASSLARATNEKLFF
v_call: TRBV28; cdr3_aa: CASSVGALNTEAFF